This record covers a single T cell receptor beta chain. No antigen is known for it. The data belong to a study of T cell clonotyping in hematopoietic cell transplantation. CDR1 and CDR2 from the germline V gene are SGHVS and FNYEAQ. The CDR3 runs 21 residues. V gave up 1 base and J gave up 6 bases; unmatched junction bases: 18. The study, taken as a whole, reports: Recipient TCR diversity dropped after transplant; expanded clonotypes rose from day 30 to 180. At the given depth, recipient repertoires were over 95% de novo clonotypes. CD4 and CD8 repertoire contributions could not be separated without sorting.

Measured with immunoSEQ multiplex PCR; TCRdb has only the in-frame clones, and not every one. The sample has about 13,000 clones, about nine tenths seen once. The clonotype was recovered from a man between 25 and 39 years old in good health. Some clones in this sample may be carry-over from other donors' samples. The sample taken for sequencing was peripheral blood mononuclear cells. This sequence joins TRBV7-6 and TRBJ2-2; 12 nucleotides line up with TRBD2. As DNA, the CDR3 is TGTGCCAGCAGCTTAGTTTTATTGGTGACTAGCGGGAGAAAGATGGCCGGGGAGCTGTTTTTT. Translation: CASSLVLLVTSGRKMAGELFF.